One sample yielded the 28 T cell receptor beta chains listed below, sequenced in a study of cytomegalovirus exposure and HLA in healthy donors. The PCR ran on 60 Vbeta and 13 Jbeta primers. This table comes from immunoSEQ multiplex PCR, and its TCRdb copy is limited to in-frame clones, with some not included. The sample comprises some 100,000 clones, about 79% of which are singletons, and more than 3.5% rests with the top ten. Sequenced: PBMCs. The source is a female donor in good health and CMV-seropositive.

The V and J genes are TRBV19 and TRBJ2-1; 7 bases are shared with TRBD1. The CDR3 consists of 14 residues. J lost 3 bases, V lost 6 bases, and 5 bases had no gene match. Germline loops: CDR1 LNHDA, CDR2 SQIVND (reference sequence). CDR3 region: CASRPGTDYNEQFF. The CDR3 DNA reads TGTGCCAGTAGACCCGGGACAGACTACAATGAGCAGTTCTTC.

This rearrangement joins TRBV5-6 to TRBJ2-4; D is uncertain. Germline-derived CDR1 and CDR2 are SGHDT and YYEEEE. This CDR3 contains 16 residues. The V end was cut by 4 bases, the J end by 0 bases, with 14 bases between. For the CDR3, the DNA is TGTGCCAGCAGCGCGCCCACAGCCGTAGCCAAAAACATTCAGTACTTC. This encodes CASSAPTAVAKNIQYF.

The chain couples TRBV5-1 to TRBJ1-4; the D is unclear. V dropped 1 base and J dropped 7 bases, with 8 bases sitting between them. The CDR3 loop spans 13 amino acids. Germline assignment: CDR1 SGHRS and CDR2 YFSETQ. The CDR3 loop is CASSLLLSEKLFF. DNA for the CDR3: TGCGCCAGCAGCTTGCTTCTCAGTGAAAAACTGTTTTTT. Combining the CDR3 with reference TRBV5-1 and TRBJ1-4 gives the whole variable domain KAGVTQTPRYLIKTRGQQVTLSCSPISGHRSVSWYQQTPGQGLQFLFEYFSETQRNKGNFPGRFSGRQFSNSRSEMNVSTLELGDSALYLCASSLLLSEKLFFGSGTQLSVL.

V gene TRBV6-5 combines with J gene TRBJ1-6; D not certain. V lost 1 base, J lost 6 bases, and 13 bases lay in between. The CDR3 is 16 residues long. Germline lookup yields CDR1 MNHEY and CDR2 SVGAGI. The CDR3: CASSYYSSSTNSPLHF. DNA of the CDR3: TGTGCCAGCAGTTACTACAGTTCCTCTACTAATTCACCCCTCCACTTT.

This clone was counted a few times. The chain combines TRBV4-2 with TRBJ2-7, with TRBD2 matching 14 bases. Unmatched junction bases numbered 4, after V lost 0 bases and J lost 6 bases. CDR3 length: 16 amino acids. CDR1 is LGHNA, CDR2 YNFKEQ, per germline. The CDR3 DNA is TGTGCCAGCAGCCAAGAGGGGACTAGCGGGAGCCCCGAGCAGTACTTC. This gives the protein CASSQEGTSGSPEQYF.

This chain connects TRBV5-4 to TRBJ2-7, with 10 nucleotides matching TRBD2. Germline V gene sequence: CDR1 SGHNT, CDR2 YYREEE (reference sequence). CDR3 length equals 15 residues. Trimming cost V 0 bases and J 2 bases; bases outside gene matches: 2. CDR3 in DNA: TGTGCCAGCAGCTTGGCGAGCGGGAGGGCCTACGAGCAGTACTTC. It is translated as CASSLASGRAYEQYF.

This chain joins TRBV7-9 and TRBJ1-3; the D is unclear. In germline, CDR1 is SEHNR, CDR2 FQNEAQ (reference sequence). The CDR3 spans 15 residues. Trimming shortened V by 3 bases and J by 1 base, and 10 bases separated the two germline ends. The CDR3 reads CASSFTEQSGNTIYF. CDR3 nucleotide sequence: TGTGCCAGCAGCTTCACCGAGCAATCTGGAAACACCATATATTTT.

The V call is TRBV27, the J call TRBJ2-1, with a possible D match to TRBD1 (6 bases). Trimming shortened V by 2 bases and J by 4 bases, and 15 bases separated the two germline ends. CDR3 length: 16 residues. Germline assignment: CDR1 MNHEY and CDR2 SMNVEV (reference sequence). This CDR3 is CASSLLGLQGYNEQFF. The CDR3 DNA reads as TGTGCCAGCAGTTTACTGGGTCTACAGGGATACAATGAGCAGTTCTTC.

The CDR3 DNA reads TGCAGCGTTGAAGCTGCAGGGACTGAAGCTTTCTTT. It codes for CSVEAAGTEAFF. The chain carries TRBV29-1 and TRBJ1-1, with D possibly TRBD1 on 5 matching bases. The CDR3 is made up of 12 amino acids. Germline V CDR1 and CDR2: SQVTM, ANQGSEA. V lost 1 base and J 5 bases, leaving 8 bases between the germline ends.

The chain has TRBV18 and TRBJ2-1, with D unresolved. Trimming pared 3 bases from V and 3 bases from J, leaving 6 bases between. Germline V gene lookup returns CDR1 KGHSH and CDR2 LQKENI. CDR3 length: 13 amino acids. CDR3 amino acids: CASSPADYNEQFF. CDR3 in DNA: TGTGCCAGCTCACCTGCGGACTACAATGAGCAGTTCTTC.

V and J are TRBV5-4 and TRBJ2-3, with a tentative D call TRBD2 (5 bases). V gave up 6 bases and J gave up 6 bases, with 14 bases separating them. Per the germline V gene, CDR1 is SGHNT and CDR2 is YYREEE (reference sequence). The CDR3 covers 13 residues. DNA of the CDR3: TGTGCCAGCACCCCGTCGGGGAAGGATACGCAGTATTTT. Translated, it gives CASTPSGKDTQYF.

The J gene is TRBJ2-1, the V gene TRBV9, with D perhaps matching TRBD1 (5 bases). CDR3 length equals 16 residues. Germline V gene data show CDR1 as SGDLS and CDR2 as YYNGEE. Trimming pared 0 bases from V and 6 bases from J, leaving 16 bases between. CDR3 in amino acids: CASSVDGTQRGNEQFF. CDR3 DNA sequence: TGTGCCAGCAGCGTAGATGGCACCCAAAGGGGCAATGAGCAGTTCTTC.

This chain uses TRBV13 with TRBJ2-2, with D perhaps TRBD2 (6 bases). Germline V gene data show CDR1 as PRHDT and CDR2 as FYEKMQ (reference sequence). V gave up 2 bases and J gave up 7 bases, with 14 bases separating them. This CDR3 region has 15 residues. In DNA form, the CDR3 reads TGTGCCAGCAGCTTAAAGCGGGCTATTGACGGGGAGCTGTTTTTT. Protein sequence: CASSLKRAIDGELFF.

The chain has TRBV2 and TRBJ2-7; 7 nucleotides match TRBD2. Unmatched junction bases numbered 11, after V lost 8 bases and J lost 4 bases. CDR3 length: 14 amino acids. Per the germline V gene, CDR1 is SNHLY and CDR2 is FYNNEI. CDR3 in amino acids: CASLMAGVGYEQYF. CDR3 bases: TGTGCCAGCCTGATGGCGGGAGTAGGTTACGAGCAGTACTTC.

The rearrangement uses TRBV15 and TRBJ2-5; 8 bases map to TRBD1. Losses at the gene ends were 5 bases for V and 4 bases for J; bases not matched to a gene: 6. The CDR3 has 14 residues. Germline V gene lookup returns CDR1 LNHNV and CDR2 YYDKDF (reference sequence). CDR3 amino acids: CATSGTGSPETQYF. The CDR3 DNA reads TGTGCCACCAGCGGGACAGGCTCACCAGAGACCCAGTACTTC.

V and J are TRBV11-2 and TRBJ2-1; D not certain. Germline assignment: CDR1 SGHAT and CDR2 FQNNGV. The CDR3 consists of 15 residues. Trimming removed 4 bases from V and 0 bases from J, with 10 bases in between. The CDR3 DNA reads TGTGCCAGCAGCTCCGACCGGAGCTCCTACAATGAGCAGTTCTTC. This translates into CASSSDRSSYNEQFF. Drawing the rest from reference TRBV11-2 and TRBJ2-1, the complete variable domain is EAGVAQSPRYKIIEKRQSVAFWCNPISGHATLYWYQQILGQGPKLLIQFQNNGVVDDSQLPKDRFSAERLKGVDSTLKIQPAKLEDSAVYLCASSSDRSSYNEQFFGPGTRLTVL.

This clone was counted a few times. The V gene is TRBV30, the J gene TRBJ1-2; TRBD1 matches 11 bases. With 3 bases clipped from V and 7 bases from J, the junction kept 1 base outside the gene matches. Germline V gene lookup returns CDR1 GTSNPN and CDR2 SVGIG (reference sequence). The CDR3 loop spans 12 amino acids. The CDR3 is CAWRGTGGGYTF. CDR3 in DNA: TGTGCCTGGAGAGGGACAGGGGGTGGCTACACCTTC.

In its sample, this clone was seen a few times. This chain joins TRBV18 and TRBJ2-1, with TRBD2 matching 11 bases. J was trimmed by 7 bases and V by 6 bases; bases with no gene match: 11. This CDR3 spans 16 amino acids. Per the germline V gene, CDR1 is KGHSH and CDR2 is LQKENI. The CDR3 region has the DNA TGTGCCAGCTCCCTAACCCTAGCGGGAGGTCATAATGAGCAGTTCTTC. The encoded protein is CASSLTLAGGHNEQFF.

V usage is TRBV27 and J usage is TRBJ2-1; 8 nucleotides line up with TRBD2. Germline CDR1 and CDR2: MNHEY and SMNVEV (reference sequence). Losses at the gene ends were 3 bases for V and 6 bases for J; bases not matched to a gene: 13. CDR3 length equals 17 residues. The CDR3 protein is CASSLGGAGGTLNEQFF. The CDR3 DNA sequence: TGTGCCAGCAGTTTGGGGGGGGCGGGGGGTACGCTCAATGAGCAGTTCTTC.

This chain links TRBV19 with TRBJ1-1; D gene unclear. The CDR3 totals 13 residues. Germline assignment: CDR1 LNHDA and CDR2 SQIVND (reference sequence). The V end was cut by 6 bases, the J end by 4 bases, with 12 bases between. CDR3 in amino acids: CASSEQWATEAFF. DNA of the CDR3: TGTGCCAGTAGCGAACAGTGGGCCACTGAAGCTTTCTTT.

This rearrangement joins TRBV9 to TRBJ2-5; 9 bases fit TRBD1. The germline V gene has CDR1 SGDLS and CDR2 YYNGEE. CDR3 length: 16 amino acids. J gave up 5 bases and V 3 bases, and 11 bases lay outside the gene matches. CDR3 region: CASSEAGTGGFETQYF. CDR3 nucleotides: TGTGCCAGCAGCGAAGCGGGAACAGGGGGCTTCGAGACCCAGTACTTC.

The chain recombines TRBV30 with TRBJ1-5; TRBD1 matches 7 bases. J was trimmed by 6 bases and V by 1 base; bases with no gene match: 6. CDR1 and CDR2 (germline): GTSNPN, SVGIG (reference sequence). This CDR3 has 14 residues. The CDR3 coding sequence is TGTGCCTGGAGTGGGGCGACAGGGTTTCAGCCCCAGCATTTT. It codes for CAWSGATGFQPQHF.

This clone came up once. The chain employs TRBV27 and TRBJ2-3; 8 positions agree with TRBD2. Losses at the gene ends were 1 base for V and 1 base for J; bases not matched to a gene: 4. This CDR3 is built from 16 residues. Looked up from germline, CDR1 is MNHEY and CDR2 is SMNVEV (reference sequence). The CDR3 reads CASSLFGTRGTDTQYF. DNA for the CDR3: TGTGCCAGCAGTTTATTCGGGACTAGGGGCACAGATACGCAGTATTTT.

This clone was found once. The V gene is TRBV19, the J gene TRBJ1-1, with D tentatively TRBD1 (6 bases). Germline CDR1 LNHDA, CDR2 SQIVND (reference sequence). Trimming took 5 bases from V and 4 from J, leaving 20 bases between them. The CDR3 consists of 16 residues. The chain's CDR3 is CASSFYPGQRITEAFF. In nucleotides, the CDR3 is TGTGCCAGTAGTTTCTATCCTGGACAGCGAATCACTGAAGCTTTCTTT.

The V call is TRBV6-6, the J call TRBJ2-2; 8 bases align to TRBD1. With V trimmed by 7 bases and J by 7 bases, 11 bases remained unmatched. Germline CDR1 is MNHNY and CDR2 is SVGAGI (reference sequence). This CDR3 has 15 amino acids. The CDR3 DNA is TGTGCCAGCATCGGACAGGGAAGGGGCGGCGGGGAGCTGTTTTTT. It encodes CASIGQGRGGGELFF.

For the CDR3, the DNA is TGTGCCAGCACTAAGTTCAGGGATCTCAATCAGCCCCAGCATTTT. The encoded protein is CASTKFRDLNQPQHF. The chain carries TRBV2 and TRBJ1-5; D perhaps matches TRBD1 (5 bases). Germline V gene lookup returns CDR1 SNHLY and CDR2 FYNNEI. CDR3 length equals 15 residues. V lost 7 bases, J lost 3 bases, and 16 bases lay in between.

The V call is TRBV7-6, the J call TRBJ2-1, with a possible D match to TRBD2 (7 bases). The germline CDR1 and CDR2 sequences are SGHVS and FNYEAQ. The CDR3 is made up of 13 amino acids. V dropped 1 base and J dropped 13 bases, with 14 bases sitting between them. This CDR3 is CASSLVVGGDQFF. The CDR3 region has the DNA TGTGCCAGCAGCTTAGTGGTAGGGGGGGACCAGTTCTTC.

The chain has TRBV5-1 and TRBJ2-2; 7 nucleotides align to TRBD1. The ends lost 4 bases at V and 1 base at J; junction bases unmatched: 4. The CDR3 length is 15 residues. The germline gives CDR1 SGHRS, CDR2 YFSETQ. CDR3 residues: CASSAGTVNTGELFF. The CDR3 DNA is TGCGCCAGCAGCGCCGGGACAGTGAACACCGGGGAGCTGTTTTTT.